This T cell receptor beta chain came from a study of shared clonotypes between healthy human individuals. Study observations and caveats: Generally, naive subsets came out with larger estimated richness than memory subsets. An effect of sequencing depth on clonotype sharing among donors was expected.

Concerning this clone: Its antigen is not identified.

CDR1 and CDR2 (germline): PRHDT, FYEKMQ (reference sequence). The CDR3 contains 16 residues. V dropped 5 bases and J dropped 2 bases, with 18 bases sitting between them. The repertoire was sequenced with immunoSEQ multiplex PCR; TCRdb's copy has only in-frame clones and lacks some. The table has approximately 1,500,000 clones, 95% to 99% seen once. The chain couples TRBV13 to TRBJ2-5; D possibly matches TRBD1 or TRBD2 (6 bases each). The sequence was collected from a man aged 25-45 years in good health. The sample comprised naive CD4+ T cells sorted from blood. Subset denoted: CD45RA+ positively selected. The CDR3 DNA follows: TGTGCCAGCAGCACCCTCGGAGGGGGGTTTCAAGAGACCCAGTACTTC. Residues: CASSTLGGGFQETQYF.